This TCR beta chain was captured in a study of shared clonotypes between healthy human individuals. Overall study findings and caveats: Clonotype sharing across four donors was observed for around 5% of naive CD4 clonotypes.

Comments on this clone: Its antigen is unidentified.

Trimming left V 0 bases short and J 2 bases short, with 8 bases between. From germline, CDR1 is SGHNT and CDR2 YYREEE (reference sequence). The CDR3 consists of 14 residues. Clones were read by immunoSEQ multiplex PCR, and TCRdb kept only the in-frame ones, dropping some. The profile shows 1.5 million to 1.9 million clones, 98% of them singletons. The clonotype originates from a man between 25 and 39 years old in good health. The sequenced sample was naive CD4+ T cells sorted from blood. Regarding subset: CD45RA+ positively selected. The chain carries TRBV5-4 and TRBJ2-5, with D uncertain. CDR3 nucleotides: TGTGCCAGCAGCTTGGGAGGCCAACAAGAGACCCAGTACTTC. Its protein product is CASSLGGQQETQYF.